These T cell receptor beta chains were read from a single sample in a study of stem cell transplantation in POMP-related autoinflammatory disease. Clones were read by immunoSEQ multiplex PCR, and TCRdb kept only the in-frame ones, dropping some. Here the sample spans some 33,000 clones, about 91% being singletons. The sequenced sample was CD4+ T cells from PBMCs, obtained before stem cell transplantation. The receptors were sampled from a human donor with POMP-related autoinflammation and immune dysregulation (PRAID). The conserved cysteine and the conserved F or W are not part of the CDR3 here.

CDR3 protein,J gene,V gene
ASSPDRVSEQY,TRBJ2-7,TRBV11-1
ASSSSLRTSRNEQF,TRBJ2-1,TRBV27
ASSLGGTGNTIY,TRBJ1-3,TRBV19
ASVAGGLADTQY,TRBJ2-3,TRBV5-5
ASSLGRGTDTQY,TRBJ2-3,TRBV5-1
ASSVDRAGAEQY,TRBJ2-7,TRBV6-1
ASSPGLAGRDTQY,TRBJ2-3,TRBV5-1
ASRSTSGESTDTQY,TRBJ2-3,TRBV4-1
ASSSPGNTDTQY,TRBJ2-3,TRBV19
ASSVDRPGTTDTQY,TRBJ2-3,TRBV2
ASSPRQANTEAF,TRBJ1-1,TRBV18
ASSLAGGTTGELF,TRBJ2-2,TRBV6-1
ASRLHLGLGTDTQY,TRBJ2-3,TRBV12-2
ATSEEGRETQY,TRBJ2-5,TRBV28
ASSPERRQVNTEAF,TRBJ1-1,TRBV4-1
SVELGVRNYGYT,TRBJ1-2,TRBV29-1
ASSSRGAEAF,TRBJ1-1,TRBV2
ASSPRQEDGYT,TRBJ1-2,TRBV18
ASGGAEGNQPQH,TRBJ1-5,TRBV6-1
ATSSGAGEADTQY,TRBJ2-3,TRBV15
ASSPSEGVQETQY,TRBJ2-5,TRBV7-9
ASSFFLAGQETQY,TRBJ2-5,TRBV7-6
ASSELLQGAYSNQPQH,TRBJ1-5,TRBV2
ASSEARGISSGANVLT,TRBJ2-6,TRBV6-1
ASSIAAGSEPQH,TRBJ1-5,TRBV19
ASSALGQGALLAQY,TRBJ2-3,TRBV28
ASSEFLAKETQY,TRBJ2-5,TRBV6-1